The next 5 T cell receptor beta chains were all read from a single sample in a study of T cell repertoires in cytomegalovirus infection. Each CDR3 protein gets one entry after TCRdb re-called the reads with MiXCR. The sample contains around 430,000 distinct CDR3 sequences, 42% of which appear only once. These receptors have no identified antigens. The sequenced sample was cultured PBMCs, obtained from culture after CMV antigen stimulation. The receptors here all came from a human donor in good health (CMV status not recorded). Some clones in this sample may be carry-over from other donors' samples.

The chain uses TRBV29-1 and TRBJ2-7; 9 bases map to TRBD2. Trimming cost V 6 bases and J 3 bases; bases outside gene matches: 6. Germline V CDR1 and CDR2: SQVTM, ANQGSEA. This CDR3 comprises 13 residues. This CDR3 is CSVIAGEHYEQYF. In DNA form, the CDR3 reads TGCAGCGTGATAGCGGGAGAACACTACGAGCAGTACTTC.

V is TRBV6-6 and J is TRBJ1-1, with a tentative D call TRBD1 (5 bases). V lost 5 bases, J lost 2 bases, and 12 bases lay in between. The CDR3 runs 14 residues. Germline lookup yields CDR1 MNHNY and CDR2 SVGAGI (reference sequence). The CDR3 DNA is TGTGCCAGCAGTCCGGCAGGGATAAACACTGAAGCTTTCTTT. This sequence encodes CASSPAGINTEAFF.

The rearrangement links TRBV6-5 to TRBJ1-3; TRBD1 might be the D (6 bases). Trimming cost V 7 bases and J 0 bases, with 19 bases left between them. The V gene's germline CDR1 is MNHEY and CDR2 SVGAGI. This CDR3 is built from 17 residues. The CDR3 nucleotides are TGTGCCAGCACCTTATGGGGGGGGCTAAGCTCTGGAAACACCATATATTTT. As protein: CASTLWGGLSSGNTIYF.

The J gene is TRBJ2-1, the V gene TRBV6-6; 7 nucleotides align to TRBD2. This CDR3 has 15 amino acids. CDR1 and CDR2 from the germline V gene are MNHNY and SVGAGI (reference sequence). Trimming at V came to 6 bases and at J to 8 bases, leaving 13 bases not matched to a gene. The CDR3 is CASRQLAGRVYEQFF. CDR3 DNA: TGTGCCAGCAGACAATTAGCGGGTAGAGTCTATGAGCAGTTCTTC.

This chain connects TRBV11-1 to TRBJ2-7; 9 bases agree with TRBD2. The CDR3 has 15 residues. With V trimmed by 5 bases and J by 6 bases, 11 bases remained unmatched. Germline loops: CDR1 SGHAT, CDR2 FQDESV (reference sequence). The CDR3 DNA sequence: TGTGCCAGCAGCCGACCTAGCGGGGTCCTAGGCGAGCAGTACTTC. Its translation: CASSRPSGVLGEQYF.